This T cell receptor (beta chain) was documented in a study of CD8 T cells in ankylosing spondylitis. By quantitative 5'-RACE with molecular barcodes, the TCR beta libraries were made. TCRdb processed the 5' RACE reads anew with MiXCR; each CDR3 protein has one entry. The data hold 150,000 or so distinct CDR3 sequences, with roughly 30% observed a single time. Note on this clonotype: Its matching antigen is unknown.

Study-level findings and limits: Clones that were linked to disease were CD8+ and were relatively rare in peripheral blood. Among TCR beta sequences, a motif of eight highly homologous variants appeared characteristic of ankylosing spondylitis blood.

CDR3 length: 14 residues. Germline values: CDR1 LGHDT, CDR2 YNNKEL (reference sequence). Trimming cost V 5 bases and J 8 bases, with 18 bases left between them. Material for sequencing was synovial fluid, either unsorted or a sorted T cell fraction (not recorded which). The chain uses TRBV3-1 and TRBJ1-1; D gene unclear. The clonotype originates from a male donor with ankylosing spondylitis. The CDR3 here is CASSSSGGQSEAFF. The CDR3 DNA sequence: TGTGCCAGCAGCTCCTCAGGCGGCCAGTCGGAAGCTTTCTTT.